This T cell receptor (beta chain) emerged from a study of T cells in Graves' hyperthyroidism and ophthalmopathy. Turning to the study itself: Before any treatment, at initial diagnosis, peripheral blood was collected.

TCR beta CDR3 region amplification was performed from RNA transcripts. TCR CDR3 regions were first amplified by RT-PCR with HTBI primers. TCRdb used MiXCR to reprocess the multiplex PCR reads, holding one entry per CDR3 protein. The sample consists of about 360,000 distinct CDR3 sequences, approximately 25% of them appearing once. Deletions cut 3 bases from V and 7 bases from J, with 12 bases between. Germline V lookup: CDR1 WNHNN, CDR2 SYGVQD (reference sequence). There are 13 residues in the CDR3. Stability of Graves' hyperthyroidism was defined as absent ophthalmopathy progression within 18 months. Recently diagnosed hyperthyroidism of less than 2 months' duration affected patients aged 18 to 65. Those patients with uncontrolled infection, other autoimmune disease, pregnancy or lactation were excluded.

Sequenced: blood. This sequence originates from a man aged 45-65 years with Graves' hyperthyroidism. The rearrangement joins TRBV10-1 to TRBJ2-5; D call uncertain. This chain's CDR3 is CASSDLRAGTQYF. The CDR3 DNA reads as TGCGCCAGCAGTGATTTAAGGGCCGGGACCCAGTACTTC.